Below, 25 T cell receptor beta chains from the same sample are listed, as sequenced in a study of OX40 agonist ivuxolimab in advanced cancers. Produced via immunoSEQ multiplex PCR; TCRdb's table is partial and in-frame only. This table holds tens of thousands of clones, about 87% found once. This material consisted of CD4+ or CD8+ T cells sorted from blood, taken in a trial of the OX40 agonist ivuxolimab. The receptors here all came from an adult with an advanced solid tumor such as melanoma, head and neck, liver or kidney cancer.

This clone was detected ten times or more. This chain joins TRBV19 and TRBJ1-1; unclear D gene. Per the germline V gene, CDR1 is LNHDA and CDR2 is SQIVND (reference sequence). CDR3 size: 13 residues. V was clipped by 1 base and J by 3 bases, with 6 bases between them. The CDR3 sequence is CASSIGEDTEAFF. In DNA form, the CDR3 reads TGTGCCAGTAGTATAGGTGAGGACACTGAAGCTTTCTTT.

This rearrangement joins TRBV19 to TRBJ1-1; D is uncertain. The CDR3 has 13 amino acids. Germline CDR1 is LNHDA and CDR2 is SQIVND (reference sequence). V lost 8 bases, J lost 0 bases, and 10 bases lay in between. CDR3 sequence: CASQALMNTEAFF. As DNA, the CDR3 is TGTGCCAGTCAGGCCTTAATGAACACTGAAGCTTTCTTT.

The chain carries TRBV19 and TRBJ2-7, with D uncertain. Per the germline V gene, CDR1 is LNHDA and CDR2 is SQIVND (reference sequence). CDR3 length equals 14 residues. The V and J ends lost 6 bases and 0 bases respectively, with 12 bases between them. CDR3 in amino acids: CASSPLGASYEQYF. The CDR3 nucleotides read TGTGCCAGTAGCCCTCTAGGAGCCTCCTACGAGCAGTACTTC.

The rearrangement uses TRBV7-9 and TRBJ1-4, with a possible D match to TRBD1 (5 bases). Germline assignment: CDR1 SEHNR and CDR2 FQNEAQ (reference sequence). Between the trimmed V and J ends, which lost 5 bases and 4 bases, there was a span of 11 bases. CDR3 length equals 14 residues. CDR3 nucleotides: TGTGCCAGCAGCCCCAGGGAGATTAATGAAAAACTGTTTTTT. Amino acid sequence: CASSPREINEKLFF. The variable domain in full, with the rest retrieved from reference TRBV7-9 and TRBJ1-4, is DTGVSQNPRHKITKRGQNVTFRCDPISEHNRLYWYRQTLGQGPEFLTYFQNEAQLEKSRLLSDRFSAERPKGSFSTLEIQRTEQGDSAMYLCASSPREINEKLFFGSGTQLSVL.

The chain employs TRBV12-5 and TRBJ2-7; 9 positions agree with TRBD1. The germline CDR1 and CDR2 sequences are LGHNT and FRNRAP. Losses at the gene ends were 1 base for V and 6 bases for J; bases not matched to a gene: 7. The CDR3 contains 15 residues. The CDR3 is CASGLDPGTGSEQYF. The DNA of the CDR3 is TGTGCTAGTGGTTTGGATCCCGGGACAGGGTCCGAGCAGTACTTC.

The chain joins TRBV9 to TRBJ1-2; 7 bases align to TRBD1. V was clipped by 4 bases and J by 3 bases; unmatched bases: 12. This CDR3 comprises 16 residues. In germline, CDR1 is SGDLS, CDR2 YYNGEE. The CDR3 protein is CASSPRQGPRDYGYTF. For the CDR3, the DNA is TGTGCCAGCAGCCCACGACAGGGACCCAGAGACTATGGCTACACCTTC.

The chain has TRBV2 and TRBJ2-3; 10 nucleotides line up with TRBD2. This CDR3 has 15 amino acids. V lost 8 bases to trimming and J lost 0 bases; unmatched junction nucleotides: 5. Germline V CDR1 and CDR2: SNHLY, FYNNEI. Here the CDR3 reads CASEPSGGSTDTQYF. The CDR3 region has the DNA TGTGCCAGCGAACCTAGCGGGGGAAGCACAGATACGCAGTATTTT.

CDR3 in DNA: TGCGCCAGCAGCTTGACCGGGACAGAGGAGTACGAGCAGTACTTC. Translated: CASSLTGTEEYEQYF. This chain uses TRBV5-1 with TRBJ2-7; TRBD1 aligns across 7 bases. The V gene end was trimmed by 1 base and the J gene end by 4 bases; junction bases not matched to a gene: 8. This CDR3 comprises 15 residues. The V gene's germline CDR1 is SGHRS and CDR2 YFSETQ.

The chain couples TRBV5-1 to TRBJ1-1; 9 bases map to TRBD1. Germline CDR1 SGHRS, CDR2 YFSETQ. V shed 5 bases, J shed 9 bases, and the junction held 5 bases outside the gene matches. The CDR3 is 12 amino acids. CDR3 residues: CASSEQGAQAFF. The CDR3 coding sequence is TGCGCCAGCAGTGAACAGGGGGCTCAAGCTTTCTTT.

The chain combines TRBV19 with TRBJ1-5, with 8 bases matching TRBD1. The V gene end was trimmed by 3 bases and the J gene end by 7 bases; junction bases not matched to a gene: 2. The CDR3 consists of 13 residues. The germline V gene encodes CDR1 LNHDA and CDR2 SQIVND (reference sequence). The CDR3 coding sequence is TGTGCCAGTAGTATCGACAGGGGCCAGCCCCAGCATTTT. Encoded protein: CASSIDRGQPQHF. Full variable domain (remainder filled in from reference TRBV19 and TRBJ1-5): DGGITQSPKYLFRKEGQNVTLSCEQNLNHDAMYWYRQDPGQGLRLIYYSQIVNDFQKGDIAEGYSVSREKKESFPLTVTSAQKNPTAFYLCASSIDRGQPQHFGDGTRLSIL.

V gene TRBV29-1 combines with J gene TRBJ2-7, with TRBD1 matching over 8 bases. The CDR3 runs to 13 residues. With V trimmed by 5 bases and J by 3 bases, 6 bases remained unmatched. Per the germline V gene, CDR1 is SQVTM and CDR2 is ANQGSEA. The CDR3 reads CSVTPGTGYEQYF. DNA of the CDR3: TGCAGCGTTACCCCGGGGACAGGCTACGAGCAGTACTTC.

V usage is TRBV30 and J usage is TRBJ2-1, with a possible D match to TRBD2 (6 bases). Trimming left V 0 bases short and J 0 bases short, with 15 bases between. Germline lookup yields CDR1 GTSNPN and CDR2 SVGIG (reference sequence). CDR3 length equals 17 residues. The CDR3 DNA sequence: TGTGCCTGGAGTGTAATGGGCGGGATTCCCTCCTACAATGAGCAGTTCTTC. It specifies CAWSVMGGIPSYNEQFF.

V gene TRBV30 combines with J gene TRBJ2-5; TRBD2 is a possible D gene (6 bases). The CDR3 loop spans 12 amino acids. V was shortened by 5 bases and J by 2 bases, with 9 bases between the two germline ends. The germline V gene has CDR1 GTSNPN and CDR2 SVGIG (reference sequence). The CDR3 region is CAWRRDQETQYF. The CDR3 coding sequence is TGTGCCTGGCGGCGGGATCAAGAGACCCAGTACTTC. The full variable domain, completed using reference TRBV30 and TRBJ2-5, is SQTIHQWPATLVQPVGSPLSLECTVEGTSNPNLYWYRQAAGRGLQLLFYSVGIGQISSEVPQNLSASRPQDRQFILSSKKLLLSDSGFYLCAWRRDQETQYFGPGTRLLVL.

V gene TRBV10-3 combines with J gene TRBJ1-2; D gene unclear. CDR3 length equals 13 residues. Deletions cut 3 bases from V and 8 bases from J, with 13 bases between. Germline V lookup: CDR1 ENHRY, CDR2 SYGVKD. For the CDR3, the DNA is TGTGCCATCAGTGACGAACAGATAGGGGGCTACACCTTC. As protein: CAISDEQIGGYTF.

This clone turned up a few times. The genes are TRBV7-2 and TRBJ1-1, with TRBD1 identical over 7 bases. Germline V gene sequence: CDR1 SGHTA, CDR2 FQGNSA. The CDR3 loop spans 15 amino acids. V lost 4 bases and J lost 5; bases outside the gene matches: 10. CDR3 in DNA: TGTGCCAGCAGCTGGTGGGGTGCAGGGGGGACTGAAGCTTTCTTT. Protein product: CASSWWGAGGTEAFF.

This rearrangement joins TRBV30 to TRBJ2-2; TRBD1 matches at 9 bases. V was clipped by 3 bases and J by 0 bases; unmatched bases: 5. The CDR3 contains 16 residues. Germline V gene data show CDR1 as GTSNPN and CDR2 as SVGIG (reference sequence). The DNA for the CDR3 is TGTGCCTGGAGAAAACAGGGGGCCACGAACACCGGGGAGCTGTTTTTT. The encoded protein is CAWRKQGATNTGELFF.

The gene calls are TRBV10-2 and TRBJ2-2, with 10 bases matching TRBD2. This CDR3 region has 15 residues. Germline CDR1 WSHSY, CDR2 SAAADI. The J segment lost 6 bases and the V segment lost 2 bases, leaving 3 bases of the junction unmatched. The CDR3 spells CASSEELAGAGELFF. In DNA, the CDR3 is TGCGCCAGCAGTGAGGAGCTAGCGGGAGCCGGGGAGCTGTTTTTT.

The chain links TRBV29-1 to TRBJ2-2; 7 bases are a match to TRBD2. After removal of 0 bases from V and 5 bases from J, the junction contained 6 bases not matched to a gene. Germline CDR1 SQVTM, CDR2 ANQGSEA. There are 15 residues in the CDR3. The CDR3 spells CSVEDAGVVTGELFF. The CDR3 DNA reads TGCAGCGTTGAAGATGCGGGGGTTGTTACCGGGGAGCTGTTTTTT.

The V gene is TRBV18, the J gene TRBJ2-1; 7 bases agree with TRBD2. The V gene's germline CDR1 is KGHSH and CDR2 LQKENI. V shed 3 bases, J shed 0 bases, and the junction held 8 bases outside the gene matches. The CDR3 contains 17 residues. CDR3 sequence reads: CASSPPSGGSSYNEQFF. Here the CDR3 DNA reads TGTGCCAGCTCACCGCCGAGCGGCGGGAGCTCCTACAATGAGCAGTTCTTC.

The CDR3 sequence is CASRESYNSPLHF. DNA of the CDR3: TGTGCCAGCAGGGAATCTTATAATTCACCCCTCCACTTT. The rearrangement joins TRBV6-1 to TRBJ1-6; D is ambiguous. V dropped 6 bases and J dropped 4 bases, with 7 bases sitting between them. Germline CDR1 is MNHNS and CDR2 is SASEGT. This CDR3 region has 13 residues.

The chain couples TRBV30 to TRBJ2-2; possible D gene TRBD1, 5 bases. Trimming cost V 0 bases and J 5 bases, with 10 bases left between them. This CDR3 is built from 14 residues. Germline CDR1 reads GTSNPN; CDR2 reads SVGIG (reference sequence). The CDR3 is CAWSVPGLTGELFF. CDR3 in DNA: TGTGCCTGGAGTGTACCAGGGTTAACCGGGGAGCTGTTTTTT.

This clone has at least ten counts. The chain employs TRBV29-1 and TRBJ2-2; tentatively, D is TRBD2 (5 bases). V lost 4 bases and J 5 bases, leaving 11 bases between the germline ends. Germline CDR1 is SQVTM and CDR2 is ANQGSEA. This CDR3 spans 13 amino acids. The CDR3 loop is CSVAGVLTGELFF. The DNA of the CDR3 is TGCAGCGTTGCCGGGGTCCTTACCGGGGAGCTGTTTTTT.

The V call is TRBV7-9, the J call TRBJ1-3, with no clear D. This CDR3 region has 13 residues. V dropped 1 base and J dropped 4 bases, with 5 bases sitting between them. The germline gives CDR1 SEHNR, CDR2 FQNEAQ (reference sequence). CDR3: CASSLVLGNTIYF. The DNA of the CDR3 is TGTGCCAGCAGCTTAGTCCTCGGAAACACCATATATTTT.

The V call is TRBV30, the J call TRBJ2-7, with TRBD1 matching 8 bases. The J segment lost 8 bases and the V segment lost 3 bases, leaving 3 bases of the junction unmatched. Per the germline V gene, CDR1 is GTSNPN and CDR2 is SVGIG (reference sequence). The CDR3 is 11 amino acids. The CDR3, as DNA: TGTGCCTGGAGAGGACAGGGCAAGCAGTACTTC. Encoded protein: CAWRGQGKQYF.

This chain connects TRBV5-8 to TRBJ1-5; 9 nucleotides align to TRBD1. The V gene end was trimmed by 5 bases and the J gene end by 1 base; junction bases not matched to a gene: 7. The CDR3 consists of 16 residues. Germline CDR1 reads SGHTS; CDR2 reads YDEGEE. CDR3 DNA sequence: TGTGCCAGCAGGGCGGAAGGGACAGGGAGCAATCAGCCCCAGCATTTT. This encodes CASRAEGTGSNQPQHF.